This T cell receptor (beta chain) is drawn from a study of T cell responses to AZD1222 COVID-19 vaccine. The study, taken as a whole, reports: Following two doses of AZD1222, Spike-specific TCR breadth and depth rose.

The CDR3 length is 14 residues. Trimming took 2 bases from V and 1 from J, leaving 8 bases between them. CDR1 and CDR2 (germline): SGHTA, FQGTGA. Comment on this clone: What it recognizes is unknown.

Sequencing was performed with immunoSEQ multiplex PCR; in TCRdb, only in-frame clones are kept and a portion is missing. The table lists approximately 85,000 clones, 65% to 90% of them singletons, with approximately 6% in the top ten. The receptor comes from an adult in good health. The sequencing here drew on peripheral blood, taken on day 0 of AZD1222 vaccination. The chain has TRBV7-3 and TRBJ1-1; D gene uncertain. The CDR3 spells CASSLDYGNTEAFF. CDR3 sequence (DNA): TGTGCCAGCAGCTTAGACTACGGGAACACTGAAGCTTTCTTT.